Presented here are 13 T cell receptor beta chains from one specimen sequenced in a study of blood T cell repertoires in COVID-19. The method was immunoSEQ multiplex PCR; TCRdb's version includes in-frame clones alone and lacks a portion of them. The sample contains around 68,000 clones, roughly 80% of which appear only once. The sequenced sample consisted of peripheral blood. The receptors originated from a woman aged 45-65 years with acute or convalescent COVID-19.

The genes are TRBV9 and TRBJ2-3; 10 bases align to TRBD1. There are 16 residues in the CDR3. Losses at the gene ends were 1 base for V and 6 bases for J; bases not matched to a gene: 8. The germline V gene encodes CDR1 SGDLS and CDR2 YYNGEE. CDR3 region: CASSVFGTGERDTQYF. The CDR3 region has the DNA TGTGCCAGCAGCGTATTTGGGACAGGGGAGAGGGATACGCAGTATTTT.

The chain employs TRBV5-1 and TRBJ2-2, with 9 positions matching TRBD1. The CDR3 totals 15 residues. Germline V CDR1 and CDR2: SGHRS, YFSETQ. The J segment lost 6 bases and the V segment lost 5 bases, leaving 8 bases of the junction unmatched. CDR3 DNA: TGCGCCAGCAGATCCTCAACAGGGGGCTCCGGGGAGCTGTTTTTT. This encodes CASRSSTGGSGELFF.

This clone was detected only a few times. CDR3 DNA sequence: TGTGCCTGGTCACCCCTAGGGAGTGAGCAGTTCTTC. It specifies CAWSPLGSEQFF. The chain combines TRBV30 with TRBJ2-1, with a weak D call TRBD2 (5 bases). Per the germline V gene, CDR1 is GTSNPN and CDR2 is SVGIG (reference sequence). V lost 5 bases and J 9 bases, leaving 14 bases between the germline ends. The CDR3 runs 12 residues. Filled out from reference TRBV30 and TRBJ2-1, the complete variable domain reads SQTIHQWPATLVQPVGSPLSLECTVEGTSNPNLYWYRQAAGRGLQLLFYSVGIGQISSEVPQNLSASRPQDRQFILSSKKLLLSDSGFYLCAWSPLGSEQFFGPGTRLTVL.

This clone was seen only once. The chain is built from TRBV6-5 and TRBJ2-1, with 8 bases that match TRBD2. This CDR3 comprises 14 residues. Trimming cost V 8 bases and J 4 bases; bases outside gene matches: 7. Germline CDR1 reads MNHEY; CDR2 reads SVGAGI. CDR3 bases: TGTGCCAGCCGCCCGGCTAGCGGGTACAATGAGCAGTTCTTC. This codes for CASRPASGYNEQFF.

This clone was observed at least ten times. This sequence joins TRBV6-5 and TRBJ2-7; 8 bases line up with TRBD1. Trimming removed 5 bases from V and 0 bases from J; junction bases left unmatched: 6. Germline V lookup: CDR1 MNHEY, CDR2 SVGAGI. CDR3 size: 15 residues. The DNA for the CDR3 is TGTGCCAGCAGTAGGACAGGGTTCTCCTCCTACGAGCAGTACTTC. The encoded protein is CASSRTGFSSYEQYF.

The V gene is TRBV4-1, the J gene TRBJ1-4; TRBD1 aligns across 7 bases. There are 16 residues in the CDR3. In germline, CDR1 is MGHRA, CDR2 YSYEKL. The ends lost 3 bases at V and 3 bases at J; junction bases unmatched: 7. The chain's CDR3 is CASSHLSGQPNEKLFF. The CDR3 DNA is TGCGCCAGCAGCCACCTGTCGGGACAGCCTAATGAAAAACTGTTTTTT.

This sequence joins TRBV28 and TRBJ2-5; no firm D call. Per the germline V gene, CDR1 is MDHEN and CDR2 is SYDVKM. V was clipped by 2 bases and J by 5 bases, with 3 bases between them. This CDR3 spans 11 amino acids. CDR3 nucleotide sequence: TGTGCCAGCAGTTTACTCGAGACCCAGTACTTC. Amino acid sequence: CASSLLETQYF.

J is TRBJ2-5 and V is TRBV5-1; possibly TRBD2 for D (5 bases). Trimming pared 4 bases from V and 6 bases from J, leaving 10 bases between. The germline CDR1 and CDR2 sequences are SGHRS and YFSETQ. The CDR3 is 12 amino acids. As DNA, the CDR3 is TGCGCCAGCAGCGAAGCCGGGAAGACCCAGTACTTC. This codes for CASSEAGKTQYF.

V usage is TRBV29-1 and J usage is TRBJ2-3; D may be TRBD2 (7 bases). This CDR3 has 14 residues. V lost 3 bases and J lost 2, with 12 bases in between. Germline V lookup: CDR1 SQVTM, CDR2 ANQGSEA. This CDR3 is CSVEGGRNTDTQYF. The CDR3 DNA reads TGCAGCGTTGAGGGGGGGCGCAACACAGATACGCAGTATTTT.

The V call is TRBV27, the J call TRBJ2-3; 11 nucleotides align to TRBD2. In germline, CDR1 is MNHEY, CDR2 SMNVEV (reference sequence). V lost 3 bases to trimming and J lost 4 bases; unmatched junction nucleotides: 6. This CDR3 comprises 16 residues. The CDR3 reads CASSFLVAGGPDTQYF. CDR3 bases: TGTGCCAGCAGTTTCTTAGTAGCGGGAGGGCCAGATACGCAGTATTTT.

The chain couples TRBV12-3 or TRBV12-4 to TRBJ2-1; 7 bases map to TRBD1. The CDR3 has 11 residues. V gave up 5 bases and J gave up 12 bases; unmatched junction bases: 4. DNA of the CDR3: TGTGCCAGCAGTATCGGGACAGCGCAGTTCTTC. Its translation is CASSIGTAQFF.

The chain combines TRBV5-1 with TRBJ1-3; D ambiguous. Germline-derived CDR1 and CDR2 are SGHRS and YFSETQ. The CDR3 is 15 residues long. Deletions cut 0 bases from V and 0 bases from J, with 7 bases between. The CDR3 DNA is TGCGCCAGCAGCTTGGCCGGTGTCTCTGGAAACACCATATATTTT. It encodes CASSLAGVSGNTIYF.

The gene calls are TRBV10-3 and TRBJ2-1; TRBD2 matches at 10 bases. V trimming: 6 bases; J trimming: 0 bases; junction bases outside the gene matches: 5. Per germline, CDR1 ENHRY and CDR2 SYGVKD. The CDR3 contains 16 residues. The CDR3 reads CAIRGAGGVSYNEQFF. In DNA form, the CDR3 reads TGTGCCATCAGGGGAGCGGGAGGGGTCTCCTACAATGAGCAGTTCTTC.